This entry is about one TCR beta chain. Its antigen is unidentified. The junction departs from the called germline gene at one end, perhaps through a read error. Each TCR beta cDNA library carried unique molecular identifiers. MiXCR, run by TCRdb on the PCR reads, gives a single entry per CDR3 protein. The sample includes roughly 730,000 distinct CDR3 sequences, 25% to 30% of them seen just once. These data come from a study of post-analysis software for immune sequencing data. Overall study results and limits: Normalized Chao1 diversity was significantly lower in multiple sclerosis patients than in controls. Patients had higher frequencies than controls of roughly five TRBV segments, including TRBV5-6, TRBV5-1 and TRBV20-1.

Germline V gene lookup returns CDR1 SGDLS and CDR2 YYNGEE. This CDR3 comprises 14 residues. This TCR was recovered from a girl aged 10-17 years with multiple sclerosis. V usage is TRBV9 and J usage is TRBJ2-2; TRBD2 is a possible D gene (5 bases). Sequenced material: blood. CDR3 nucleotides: TGTGCCTGCAGCGTAGGGTCTAGCCCCGGGGAGCTGTTTTTT. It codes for CACSVGSSPGELFF.